This passage covers 21 T cell receptor beta chains from one sample sequenced in a study of cytomegalovirus exposure and HLA in healthy donors. PCR primers comprised 60 Vbeta and 13 Jbeta primers. Only in-frame clones appear in the TCRdb table, and some are missing; sequencing was by immunoSEQ multiplex PCR. Among approximately 200,000 clones listed, approximately 85% were seen once. Sequenced: PBMCs. These TCRs come from a woman between 50 and 59 years old in good health and CMV-seronegative.

V usage is TRBV18 and J usage is TRBJ2-7; D is unresolved. Germline assignment: CDR1 KGHSH and CDR2 LQKENI. Deletions cut 2 bases from V and 3 bases from J, with 17 bases between. The CDR3 extends over 16 amino acids. The CDR3 here is CASSPLAVAVNYEQYF. The CDR3 coding sequence is TGTGCCAGCTCACCATTGGCCGTAGCAGTGAACTACGAGCAGTACTTC.

This clone was found once. The rearrangement uses TRBV11-2 and TRBJ2-1; D perhaps matches TRBD2 (6 bases). Germline values: CDR1 SGHAT, CDR2 FQNNGV. The CDR3 has 14 amino acids. V was cut by 3 bases and J by 4 bases, with 10 bases left in between. The CDR3 bases are TGTGCCAGCAGCTTGCCTAGCGTGTACAATGAGCAGTTCTTC. Translating gives CASSLPSVYNEQFF.

The gene calls are TRBV27 and TRBJ2-4, with a possible D match to TRBD2 (6 bases). This CDR3 region has 13 residues. The V end was cut by 5 bases, the J end by 1 base, with 6 bases between. Germline V gene sequence: CDR1 MNHEY, CDR2 SMNVEV (reference sequence). CDR3 nucleotide sequence: TGTGCCAGCAGTGGGGGGGCCAAAAACATTCAGTACTTC. It specifies CASSGGAKNIQYF.

Written as DNA, the CDR3 is TGCAGCGTGAAGACTAGCGGTTACAATGAGCAGTTCTTC. Amino acid sequence: CSVKTSGYNEQFF. The gene calls are TRBV29-1 and TRBJ2-1; 9 bases align to TRBD2. The V gene end was trimmed by 6 bases and the J gene end by 4 bases; junction bases not matched to a gene: 4. The length of the CDR3 is 13 residues. Germline CDR1 and CDR2: SQVTM and ANQGSEA.

This rearrangement joins TRBV7-2 to TRBJ1-1; D gene ambiguous. The ends were cut back, 5 bases at V and 0 bases at J, with 10 bases in the middle. CDR3 size: 14 residues. Germline-derived CDR1 and CDR2 are SGHTA and FQGNSA. CDR3 in DNA: TGTGCCAGCAGCGTTGCGCGAATGAACACTGAAGCTTTCTTT. Translated, it gives CASSVARMNTEAFF.

The chain is built from TRBV30 and TRBJ2-7; D possibly corresponds to TRBD1 (5 bases). The germline gives CDR1 GTSNPN, CDR2 SVGIG (reference sequence). With 4 bases removed from V and 5 bases from J, the gap between germline ends came to 18 bases. CDR3 length: 14 residues. In nucleotides, the CDR3 is TGTGCCTGGATCGAGACAGCCCGTGGAGACGAGCAGTACTTC. It encodes CAWIETARGDEQYF.

A remark on this clone: The same CDR3 also results from other DNA sequences found in this sample. This sequence joins TRBV18 and TRBJ1-1; D is unresolved. Trimming cost V 3 bases and J 4 bases, with 3 bases left between them. This CDR3 has 11 amino acids. CDR1 KGHSH and CDR2 LQKENI come from the germline V gene. Written as DNA, the CDR3 is TGTGCCAGCTCACCCGGCACTGAAGCTTTCTTT. Residues: CASSPGTEAFF.

V is TRBV7-8 and J is TRBJ2-5, with D possibly matching TRBD1 (5 bases). Trimming stripped 5 bases from V and 2 bases from J, with 21 bases between. Germline-derived CDR1 and CDR2 are SGHVS and FQNEAQ. The CDR3 spans 17 residues. DNA of the CDR3: TGTGCCAGCAGCGTATCCCCAGGACACCGCGCACAAGAGACCCAGTACTTC. As protein: CASSVSPGHRAQETQYF.

The chain has TRBV27 and TRBJ1-6; D is ambiguous. V lost 5 bases, J lost 2 bases, and 10 bases lay in between. The germline CDR1 and CDR2 sequences are MNHEY and SMNVEV (reference sequence). This CDR3 comprises 15 residues. The CDR3 nucleotides read TGTGCCAGCAGTCTTGACACCGCCTATAATTCACCCCTCCACTTT. Translation: CASSLDTAYNSPLHF.

The rearrangement links TRBV28 to TRBJ1-1, with unresolved D. The CDR3 spans 11 residues. The germline gives CDR1 MDHEN, CDR2 SYDVKM. V lost 6 bases, J lost 11 bases, and 13 bases lay in between. CDR3 DNA sequence: TGTGCCAGCAGCCTTAGAGGAGGGGCTTTCTTT. Its translation: CASSLRGGAFF.

V gene TRBV27 combines with J gene TRBJ2-1, with D perhaps matching TRBD1 (6 bases). V was pared by 5 bases and J by 0 bases, with 17 bases between. The germline V gene has CDR1 MNHEY and CDR2 SMNVEV (reference sequence). The CDR3 covers 17 residues. The CDR3 loop reads CASSLPPTGLSYNEQFF. The CDR3 DNA follows: TGTGCCAGCAGTCTTCCCCCGACAGGACTCTCCTACAATGAGCAGTTCTTC.

This sequence joins TRBV5-5 and TRBJ2-5, with D tentatively TRBD1 (6 bases). This CDR3 has 14 residues. CDR1 is SGHKS and CDR2 is YYEKEE in the germline V gene (reference sequence). V was clipped by 2 bases and J by 1 base, with 9 bases between them. This CDR3 is CASSFPTGQETQYF. The CDR3 coding sequence is TGTGCCAGCAGCTTCCCGACAGGCCAAGAGACCCAGTACTTC.

The V and J genes are TRBV7-2 and TRBJ2-1; 10 bases are a match to TRBD2. With V trimmed by 5 bases and J by 4 bases, 5 bases remained unmatched. The CDR3 consists of 15 residues. Germline CDR1 and CDR2: SGHTA and FQGNSA. The chain's CDR3 is CASSGASGSYNEQFF. The CDR3 DNA sequence: TGTGCCAGCAGCGGGGCTAGCGGGAGTTACAATGAGCAGTTCTTC.

The chain carries TRBV6-5 and TRBJ2-1; 7 bases align to TRBD1. Germline lookup yields CDR1 MNHEY and CDR2 SVGAGI. V lost 4 bases, J lost 8 bases, and 8 bases stayed unmatched. The CDR3 contains 14 residues. CDR3 sequence reads: CASSFVPTGDEQFF. The CDR3 DNA follows: TGTGCCAGCAGTTTTGTCCCTACAGGGGATGAGCAGTTCTTC.

V is TRBV5-4 and J is TRBJ2-7; 7 bases are a match to TRBD2. The CDR3 runs 15 residues. The V gene's germline CDR1 is SGHNT and CDR2 YYREEE (reference sequence). Trimming at V came to 4 bases and at J to 0 bases, leaving 7 bases not matched to a gene. CDR3 residues: CASSLLAESSYEQYF. CDR3 sequence (DNA): TGTGCCAGCAGCCTTCTAGCGGAGAGCTCCTACGAGCAGTACTTC.

The V and J genes are TRBV10-1 and TRBJ1-1; D is unresolved. Germline assignment: CDR1 WNHNN and CDR2 SYGVQD (reference sequence). This CDR3 is 14 amino acids long. Trimming stripped 4 bases from V and 1 base from J, with 10 bases between. In DNA, the CDR3 is TGCGCCAGCAGTGCCCCGGGTCCGAACACTGAAGCTTTCTTT. This sequence encodes CASSAPGPNTEAFF.

The V call is TRBV11-2, the J call TRBJ2-5, with D perhaps TRBD2 (6 bases). There are 15 residues in the CDR3. V lost 1 base and J lost 5, with 14 bases in between. Germline values: CDR1 SGHAT, CDR2 FQNNGV. The CDR3 here is CASSLAIRGSETQYF. The CDR3 coding sequence is TGTGCCAGCAGCTTAGCCATTCGGGGGTCGGAGACCCAGTACTTC.

In its sample, this clone was seen a few times. The chain recombines TRBV5-4 with TRBJ1-1; TRBD1 agrees at 7 bases. This CDR3 region has 13 residues. In germline, CDR1 is SGHNT, CDR2 YYREEE (reference sequence). Germline trimming cut 4 bases from V and 8 bases from J; bases unmatched to any gene: 8. CDR3 protein: CASSLNNRGEAFF. For the CDR3, the DNA is TGTGCCAGCAGCCTTAATAACAGGGGAGAAGCTTTCTTT.

The rearrangement uses TRBV28 and TRBJ1-6; possible D gene TRBD1, 5 bases. The CDR3 length is 15 residues. V was pared by 3 bases and J by 7 bases, with 13 bases between. Germline lookup yields CDR1 MDHEN and CDR2 SYDVKM. The CDR3 sequence is CASSLGGQGNSPLHF. The CDR3 DNA is TGTGCCAGCAGTTTGGGGGGTCAGGGAAATTCACCCCTCCACTTT.

Only one count was recorded for this clone. This chain links TRBV18 with TRBJ1-2; 7 bases map to TRBD1. This CDR3 comprises 14 residues. J was trimmed by 4 bases and V by 4 bases; bases with no gene match: 6. Germline CDR1 reads KGHSH; CDR2 reads LQKENI. CDR3: CASSLSTGTYGYTF. CDR3 nucleotide sequence: TGTGCCAGCTCACTTTCGACAGGGACCTATGGCTACACCTTC.

V gene TRBV7-2 combines with J gene TRBJ2-3; 7 bases line up with TRBD2. The CDR3 covers 16 residues. Germline CDR1 and CDR2: SGHTA and FQGNSA. The ends lost 2 bases at V and 3 bases at J; junction bases unmatched: 8. The CDR3: CASSLKGLGGTDTQYF. The CDR3 DNA is TGTGCCAGCAGCTTAAAAGGACTAGGCGGGACAGATACGCAGTATTTT.